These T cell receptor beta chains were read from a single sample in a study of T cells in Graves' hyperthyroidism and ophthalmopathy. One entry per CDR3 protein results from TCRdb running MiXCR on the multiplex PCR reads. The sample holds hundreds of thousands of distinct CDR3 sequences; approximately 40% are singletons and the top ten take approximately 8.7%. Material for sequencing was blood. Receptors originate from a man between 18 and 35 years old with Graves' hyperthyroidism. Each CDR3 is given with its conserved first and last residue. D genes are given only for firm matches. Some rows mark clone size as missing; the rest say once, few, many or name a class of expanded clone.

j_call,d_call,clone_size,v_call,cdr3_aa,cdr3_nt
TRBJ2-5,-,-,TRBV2,CASSWLEDSGQETQYF,TGTGCCAGCAGTTGGTTAGAGGATTCAGGGCAAGAGACCCAGTACTTC
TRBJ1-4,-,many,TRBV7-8,CASTFGGEEKLFF,TGTGCCAGCACCTTCGGAGGGGAGGAAAAACTGTTTTTT
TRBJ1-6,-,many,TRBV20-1,CSARVGTAGDSPLHF,TGCAGTGCTAGAGTCGGGACGGCAGGGGATTCACCCCTCCACTTT
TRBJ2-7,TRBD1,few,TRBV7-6,CASSLGVQGHEQYF,TGTGCCAGCAGCTTGGGGGTACAGGGGCACGAGCAGTACTTC
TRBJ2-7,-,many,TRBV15,CATSRDIGGPEQYF,TGTGCCACCAGCAGAGATATTGGAGGGCCCGAGCAGTACTTC
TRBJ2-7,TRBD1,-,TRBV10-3,CAISESTGGGYDEQYF,TGTGCCATCAGTGAGTCGACAGGGGGAGGTTACGACGAGCAGTACTTC
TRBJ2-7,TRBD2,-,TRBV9,CASTGTSGDYEQYF,TGTGCCAGCACGGGAACTAGCGGGGACTACGAGCAGTACTTC
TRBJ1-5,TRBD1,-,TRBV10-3,CASSFFDRGPYSNQPQHF,TGTGCCAGCAGTTTCTTCGACAGGGGGCCTTATAGCAATCAGCCCCAGCATTTT
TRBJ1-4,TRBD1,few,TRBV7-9,CASSDAPGGNEKLFF,TGTGCCAGCAGCGACGCTCCAGGGGGGAATGAAAAACTGTTTTTT
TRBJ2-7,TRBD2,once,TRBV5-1,CASSLGLAGGRSYEQYF,TGCGCCAGCAGCTTGGGGTTAGCGGGAGGGCGGTCCTACGAGCAGTACTTC
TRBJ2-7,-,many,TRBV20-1,CSARGPGEGYEQYF,TGCAGTGCTAGAGGGCCAGGGGAGGGCTACGAGCAGTACTTC
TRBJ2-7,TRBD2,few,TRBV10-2,CASRWREREPYEQYF,TGCGCCAGCAGGTGGAGGGAGCGGGAGCCCTACGAGCAGTACTTC
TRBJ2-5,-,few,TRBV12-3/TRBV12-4,CASSFSGAGETQYF,TGTGCCAGCAGTTTTTCAGGGGCCGGAGAGACCCAGTACTTC
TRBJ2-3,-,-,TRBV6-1,CASSETGAGDTQYF,TGTGCCAGCAGTGAGACGGGAGCCGGAGATACGCAGTATTTT
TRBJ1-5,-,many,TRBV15,CATSREREQPQHF,TGTGCCACCAGCAGAGAGAGGGAACAGCCCCAGCATTTT
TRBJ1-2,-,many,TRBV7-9,CASSQSGPPPYTF,TGTGCCAGCAGTCAATCCGGGCCGCCCCCCTACACCTTC
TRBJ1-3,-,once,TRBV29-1,CSVRAGDTIYF,TGCAGCGTTAGGGCAGGGGACACCATATATTTT
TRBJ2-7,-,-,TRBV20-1,CSASSINYEQYF,TGCAGTGCCAGCAGCATTAACTACGAGCAGTACTTC
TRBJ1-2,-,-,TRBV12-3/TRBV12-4,CASSSGVSRYGYTF,TGTGCCAGCAGTTCAGGGGTTTCGAGGTATGGCTACACCTTC
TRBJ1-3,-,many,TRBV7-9,CASSPGWGYGNTIYF,TGTGCCAGCAGCCCTGGATGGGGTTACGGAAACACCATATATTTT
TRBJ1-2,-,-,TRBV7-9,CASSADFYGYTF,TGTGCCAGCAGTGCCGACTTCTATGGCTACACCTTC
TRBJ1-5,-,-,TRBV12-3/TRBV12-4,CASTTDGMGSNQPQHF,TGTGCCAGCACTACGGACGGGATGGGGAGCAATCAGCCCCAGCATTTT
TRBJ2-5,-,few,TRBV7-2,CASSFVGEVKETQYF,TGTGCCAGCAGCTTCGTGGGAGAGGTCAAAGAGACCCAGTACTTC
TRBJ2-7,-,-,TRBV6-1,CASSEIGNSYEQYF,TGTGCCAGCAGTGAAATAGGGAACTCCTACGAGCAGTACTTC
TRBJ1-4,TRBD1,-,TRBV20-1,CSARGQGGNEKLFF,TGCAGTGCTAGAGGACAGGGCGGTAATGAAAAACTGTTTTTT
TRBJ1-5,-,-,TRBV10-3,CATGSGDHQPQHF,TGTGCCACCGGGTCAGGGGACCACCAGCCCCAGCATTTT
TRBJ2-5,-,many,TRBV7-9,CASSLGNSQETQYF,TGTGCCAGCAGCTTAGGAAACAGCCAAGAGACCCAGTACTTC
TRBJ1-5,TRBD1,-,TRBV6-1,CASTLPGQGIGQPQHF,TGTGCCAGCACCCTTCCGGGACAGGGCATCGGTCAGCCCCAGCATTTT
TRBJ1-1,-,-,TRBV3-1,CASSQVAGTPNTEAFF,TGTGCCAGCAGCCAAGTCGCGGGAACACCGAACACTGAAGCTTTCTTT
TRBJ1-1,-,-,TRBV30,CAWSVDRGSIEAFF,TGTGCCTGGAGTGTAGATCGGGGGAGCATTGAAGCTTTCTTT
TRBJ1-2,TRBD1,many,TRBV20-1,CSASTGDYGYTF,TGCAGTGCTTCGACAGGGGACTATGGCTACACCTTC
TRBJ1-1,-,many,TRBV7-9,CASSLAGVNTEAFF,TGTGCCAGCAGCTTAGCTGGGGTGAACACTGAAGCTTTCTTT
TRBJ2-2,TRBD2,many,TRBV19,CASSWLAENTGELFF,TGTGCCAGTAGTTGGCTAGCGGAGAACACCGGGGAGCTGTTTTTT
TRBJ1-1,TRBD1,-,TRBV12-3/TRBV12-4,CASSRKKDRGNTEAFF,TGTGCCAGCAGCCGGAAAAAGGACAGGGGAAATACTGAAGCTTTCTTT
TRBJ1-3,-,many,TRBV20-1,CSAQGHKAGNTIYF,TGCAGTGCCCAGGGGCACAAGGCTGGAAACACCATATATTTT
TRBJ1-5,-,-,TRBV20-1,CSARGRPLTSNQPQHF,TGCAGTGCTAGGGGGAGGCCCCTAACGAGCAATCAGCCCCAGCATTTT
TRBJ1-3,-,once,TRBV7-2,CASSPRTGGAVDTIYF,TGTGCCAGCAGCCCCCGGACGGGAGGGGCGGTGGACACCATATATTTT
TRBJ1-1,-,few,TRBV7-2,CASSARRYQEAFF,TGTGCCAGCAGCGCCCGAAGGTACCAGGAAGCTTTCTTT
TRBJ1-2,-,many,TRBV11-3,CASSLSDHGYTF,TGTGCCAGCAGCTTGTCGGACCATGGCTACACCTTC
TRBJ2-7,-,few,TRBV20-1,CSVKHRDGLYEQYF,TGCAGTGTTAAGCATCGGGACGGCCTATACGAGCAGTACTTC
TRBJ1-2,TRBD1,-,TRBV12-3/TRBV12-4,CASSSLTGDLDGYTF,TGTGCCAGCAGTTCCCTAACAGGGGATTTAGATGGCTACACCTTC
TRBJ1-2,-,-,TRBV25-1,CASSEAGGQVYGYTF,TGTGCCAGCAGTGAGGCCGGGGGGCAAGTCTATGGCTACACCTTC
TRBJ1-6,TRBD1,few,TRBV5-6,CASSFGTAQGGSPLHF,TGTGCCAGCAGCTTTGGGACAGCCCAAGGTGGTTCACCCCTCCACTTT